This T cell receptor (beta chain) was documented in a study of Ad26.COV2.S vaccination and SARS-CoV-2 variants. Study-level background: Intramuscularly, Ad26.COV2.S was given either once or twice, 56 days apart.

A remark on this clone: What it binds is unknown.

The treatment here: 19 received Ad26.COV2.S at low or high dose, single or two shots; several received placebo; per-sample allocation not given. After the first vaccine or placebo injection, samples were drawn on day 63. Germline-derived CDR1 and CDR2 are LNHNV and YYDKDF (reference sequence). Trimming shortened V by 1 base and J by 0 bases, and 7 bases separated the two germline ends. This CDR3 is 14 amino acids long. Overall study findings and caveats: Total responses of T cells may have been underestimated by the analyses of TCR breadth and depth.

Libraries were prepared by immunoSEQ multiplex PCR; TCRdb keeps only in-frame clonotypes and omits some of them. The table has 400,000 to 450,000 clones, 80% to 95% seen once. The source of this sequence is a person between 18 and 65 years old who received the Ad26.COV2.S COVID-19 vaccine or a placebo. The chain employs TRBV15 and TRBJ2-7, with D hard to call. This specimen consisted of peripheral blood, obtained in a trial of Ad26.COV2.S vaccine versus placebo. The CDR3 is CATSRAGVSYEQYF. In DNA form, the CDR3 reads TGTGCCACCAGCAGAGCTGGGGTCTCCTACGAGCAGTACTTC.